A single T cell receptor beta chain is shown here with its context. Its antigen is still unknown. Germline V gene sequence: CDR1 MDHEN, CDR2 SYDVKM. Trimming shortened V by 6 bases and J by 7 bases, and 25 bases separated the two germline ends. This CDR3 contains 16 residues. Sequencing used immunoSEQ multiplex PCR; TCRdb keeps in-frame clones, though not all of them. The table records tens of thousands of clones, around 90% of them present only once. The sample originates from a study of OX40 agonist ivuxolimab in advanced cancers. Background on the study: Patients received intravenous ivuxolimab every 2 weeks at 0.01 to 10 mg/kg.

Study results and limitations: Some of the lowest clonal expansion was seen in partial responders at 0.1-3.0 mg/kg. The CD4+ and CD8+ T cells in the blood had expanded clonally by week 6 at 0.1 to 3.0 mg/kg.

The chain combines TRBV28 with TRBJ2-7; weak D call: TRBD2 (6 bases). The source was CD4+ or CD8+ T cells sorted from blood, collected in a trial of the OX40 agonist ivuxolimab. The receptor was isolated from an adult with an advanced solid tumor such as melanoma, head and neck, liver or kidney cancer. DNA of the CDR3: TGTGCCAGCAGCGATGTCGTGGCGGGACCCACCGGGGAGCAGTACTTC. It specifies CASSDVVAGPTGEQYF.